These 6 T cell receptor beta chains were sequenced from one sample in a study of CD8+CD57+ T cells in acquired aplastic anemia. Patients who underwent sequencing had shown CD8+CD57+ cell expansion by flow cytometry. The TCR beta profiling, which covered VDJ combination and CDR3 sequence, was carried out using genomic DNA as the template. TCRdb ran MiXCR on the reads and lists one entry per CDR3 protein. In the table there are 180,000 or so distinct CDR3 sequences, 48% of which are singletons. The sequenced material came from sorted CD4+, CD8+, or CD8+CD57+ T cells (not recorded which) from PBMCs. Every receptor here comes from a human donor with aplastic anemia.

The chain joins TRBV2 to TRBJ2-7, with 8 bases fitting TRBD2. The germline V gene has CDR1 SNHLY and CDR2 FYNNEI. J lost 0 bases, V lost 10 bases, and 5 bases had no gene match. The CDR3 loop spans 13 amino acids. This chain's CDR3 is CAIIAGSSYEQYF. The CDR3 DNA is TGTGCCATCATAGCGGGATCCTCCTACGAGCAGTACTTC.

The chain employs TRBV7-2 and TRBJ2-3; 12 positions agree with TRBD2. With V trimmed by 8 bases and J by 2 bases, 5 bases remained unmatched. Germline V gives CDR1 SGHTA, CDR2 FQGNSA. This CDR3 comprises 15 residues. This chain's CDR3 is CASGLAGGTTDTQYF. In DNA form, the CDR3 reads TGTGCCAGCGGCCTAGCGGGGGGGACCACAGATACGCAGTATTTT.

The J gene is TRBJ1-1, the V gene TRBV19; D uncertain. The germline V and J ends were trimmed by 1 base and 1 base, with 7 bases remaining between them. Germline V lookup: CDR1 LNHDA, CDR2 SQIVND (reference sequence). The CDR3 loop spans 14 amino acids. The CDR3 sequence: CASSIVAGNTEAFF. The CDR3 DNA sequence: TGTGCCAGTAGTATAGTGGCAGGGAACACTGAAGCTTTCTTT.

The table lists this clonotype with many counts. The chain recombines TRBV5-1 with TRBJ2-5, with D possibly being TRBD1 (6 bases). Germline V lookup: CDR1 SGHRS, CDR2 YFSETQ. Trimming removed 7 bases at V and 1 base at J, with 11 bases between. The CDR3 has 13 amino acids. The CDR3: CASYRDTQETQYF. The CDR3 DNA reads as TGCGCCAGCTACCGGGACACCCAAGAGACCCAGTACTTC.

Many counts were recorded for this clonotype. The chain is built from TRBV19 and TRBJ2-5; D unclear. Trimming left V 5 bases short and J 2 bases short, with 6 bases between. The CDR3 contains 12 residues. Germline CDR1 and CDR2: LNHDA and SQIVND (reference sequence). CDR3 coding DNA: TGTGCCAGTAGTGCCGATCAAGAGACCCAGTACTTC. It codes for CASSADQETQYF.

Details on this clonotype: Possible read error: a much larger clone is one base away. Here the CDR3 reads CASTKEDSTDTQYF. The CDR3 nucleotides read TGTGCCAGCACTAAAGAGGACTCCACAGATACGCAGTATTTT. This chain connects TRBV6-4 to TRBJ2-3; TRBD2 might be the D (5 bases). Trimming removed 7 bases from V and 2 bases from J, with 13 bases in between. The germline V gene encodes CDR1 MRHNA and CDR2 SNTAGT. The CDR3 is 14 residues long.